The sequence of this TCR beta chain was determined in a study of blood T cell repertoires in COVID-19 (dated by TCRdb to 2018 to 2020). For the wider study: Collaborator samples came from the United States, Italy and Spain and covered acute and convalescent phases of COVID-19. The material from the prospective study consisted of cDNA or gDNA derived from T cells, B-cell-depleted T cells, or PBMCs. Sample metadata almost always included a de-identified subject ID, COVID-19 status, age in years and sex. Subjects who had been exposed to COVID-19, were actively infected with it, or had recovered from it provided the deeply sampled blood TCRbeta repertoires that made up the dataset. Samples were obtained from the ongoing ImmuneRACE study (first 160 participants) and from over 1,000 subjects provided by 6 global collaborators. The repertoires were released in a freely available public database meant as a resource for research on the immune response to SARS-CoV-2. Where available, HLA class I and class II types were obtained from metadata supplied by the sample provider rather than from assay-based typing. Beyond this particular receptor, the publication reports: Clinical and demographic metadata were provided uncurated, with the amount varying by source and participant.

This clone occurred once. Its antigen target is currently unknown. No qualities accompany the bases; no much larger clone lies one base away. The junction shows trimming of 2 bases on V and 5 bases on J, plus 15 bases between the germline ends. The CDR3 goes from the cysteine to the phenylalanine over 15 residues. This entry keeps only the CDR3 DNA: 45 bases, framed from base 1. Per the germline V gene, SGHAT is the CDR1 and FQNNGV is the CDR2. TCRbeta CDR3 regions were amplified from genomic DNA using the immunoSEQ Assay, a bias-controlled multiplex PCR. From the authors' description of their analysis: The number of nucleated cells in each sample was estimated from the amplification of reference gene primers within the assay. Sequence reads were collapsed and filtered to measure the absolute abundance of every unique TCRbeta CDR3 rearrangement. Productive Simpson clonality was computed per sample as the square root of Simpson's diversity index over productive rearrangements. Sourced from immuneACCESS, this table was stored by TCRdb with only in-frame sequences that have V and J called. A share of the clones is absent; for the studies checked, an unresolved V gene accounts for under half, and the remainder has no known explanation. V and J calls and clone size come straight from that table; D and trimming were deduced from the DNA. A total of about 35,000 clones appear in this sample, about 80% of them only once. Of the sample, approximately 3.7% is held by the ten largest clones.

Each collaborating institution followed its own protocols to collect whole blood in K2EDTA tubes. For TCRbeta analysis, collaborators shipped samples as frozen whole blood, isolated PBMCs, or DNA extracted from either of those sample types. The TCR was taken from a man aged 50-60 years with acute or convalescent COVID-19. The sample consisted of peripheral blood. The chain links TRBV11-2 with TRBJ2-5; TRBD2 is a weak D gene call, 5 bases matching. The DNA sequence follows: TGTGCCAGCAGCTTAACGGTCAGTTGGGAGGAGACCCAGTACTTC. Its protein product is CASSLTVSWEETQYF.